This T cell receptor (beta chain) is from a study of blood T cell repertoires in COVID-19. Study in general: Researchers got acute and convalescent COVID-19 samples from the United States, Italy and Spain. T cells, B-cell-depleted T cells, or PBMCs provided the cDNA or gDNA that served as material.

The repertoire was sequenced with immunoSEQ multiplex PCR; TCRdb's copy has only in-frame clones and lacks some. The data show 200,000 to 300,000 clones, roughly 90% seen once. Trimming cost V 4 bases and J 6 bases, with 13 bases left between them. The CDR3 runs 14 residues. Germline V gene lookup returns CDR1 ENHRY and CDR2 SYGVKD. Resolution of symptoms, clearance, or two negative PCRs was present in recovered Cohort 3 donors. This receptor was identified in a middle-aged man who had recovered from COVID-19. The rearrangement links TRBV10-3 to TRBJ1-5; perhaps TRBD1 as D (6 bases). The source material was PBMCs or T cells enriched from blood (not recorded which). The CDR3 sequence: CAISATPGVQPQHF. The CDR3 DNA is TGTGCCATCAGTGCAACCCCAGGGGTTCAGCCCCAGCATTTT.